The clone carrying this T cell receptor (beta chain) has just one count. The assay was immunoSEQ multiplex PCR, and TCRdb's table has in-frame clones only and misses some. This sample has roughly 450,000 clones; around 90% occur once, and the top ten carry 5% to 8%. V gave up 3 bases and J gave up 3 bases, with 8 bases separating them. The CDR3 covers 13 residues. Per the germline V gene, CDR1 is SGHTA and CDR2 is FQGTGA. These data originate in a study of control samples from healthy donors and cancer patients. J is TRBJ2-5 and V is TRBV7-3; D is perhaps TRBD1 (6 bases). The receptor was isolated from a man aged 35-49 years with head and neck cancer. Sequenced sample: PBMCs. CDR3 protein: CASSFKGEETQYF. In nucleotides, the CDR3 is TGTGCCAGCAGCTTTAAGGGGGAAGAGACCCAGTACTTC. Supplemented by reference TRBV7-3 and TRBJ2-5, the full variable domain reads GAGVSQTPSNKVTEKGKYVELRCDPISGHTALYWYRQSLGQGPEFLIYFQGTGAADDSGLPNDRFFAVRPEGSVSTLKIQRTERGDSAVYLCASSFKGEETQYFGPGTRLLVL.